This T cell receptor beta chain stems from a study of T-cell reconstitution after alpha-beta-depleted transplantation in children. During its preparation, the TCRbeta library received unique molecular identifiers. From the PCR reads, TCRdb called clonotypes with MiXCR, one entry per CDR3 protein. The table shows some 520,000 distinct CDR3 sequences, with 30% to 35% occurring only once. Per germline, CDR1 MNHEY and CDR2 SVGAGI. V lost 2 bases and J lost 5; bases outside the gene matches: 6. The CDR3 is 16 residues long. The sequence was collected from a human donor who donated a stem cell graft to a child with aplastic anemia. The sample was PBMCs from the stem cell graft donor, taken from the stem cell graft. The chain uses TRBV6-5 and TRBJ1-4, with 9 bases that match TRBD1. Here the CDR3 DNA reads TGTGCCAGCAGTTACGCTACAGGGGGCGGGAATGAAAAACTGTTTTTT. Translated, it gives CASSYATGGGNEKLFF.